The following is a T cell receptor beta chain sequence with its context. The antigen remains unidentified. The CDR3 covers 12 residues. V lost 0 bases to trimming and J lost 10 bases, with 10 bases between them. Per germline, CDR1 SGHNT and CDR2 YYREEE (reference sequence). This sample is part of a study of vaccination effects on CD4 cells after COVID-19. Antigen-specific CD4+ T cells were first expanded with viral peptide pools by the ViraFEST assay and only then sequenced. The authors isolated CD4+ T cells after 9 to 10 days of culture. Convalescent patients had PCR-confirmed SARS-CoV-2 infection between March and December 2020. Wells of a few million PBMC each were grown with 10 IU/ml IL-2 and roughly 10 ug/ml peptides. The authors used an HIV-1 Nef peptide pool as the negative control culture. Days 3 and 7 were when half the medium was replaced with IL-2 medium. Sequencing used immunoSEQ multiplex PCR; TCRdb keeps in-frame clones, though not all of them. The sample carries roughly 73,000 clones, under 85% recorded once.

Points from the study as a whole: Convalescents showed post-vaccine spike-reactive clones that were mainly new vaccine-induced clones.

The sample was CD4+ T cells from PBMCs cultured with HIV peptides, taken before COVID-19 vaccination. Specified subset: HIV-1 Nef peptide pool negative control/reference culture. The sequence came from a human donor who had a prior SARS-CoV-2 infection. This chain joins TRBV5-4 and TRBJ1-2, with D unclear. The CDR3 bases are TGTGCCAGCAGCTTGGCGGACGGCTCCTACACCTTC. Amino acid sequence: CASSLADGSYTF. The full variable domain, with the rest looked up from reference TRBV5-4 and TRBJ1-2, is ETGVTQSPTHLIKTRGQQVTLRCSSQSGHNTVSWYQQALGQGPQFIFQYYREEENGRGNFPPRFSGLQFPNYSSELNVNALELDDSALYLCASSLADGSYTFGSGTRLTVV.